These T cell receptor beta chains were read from a single sample in a study of CD8 T cells in ankylosing spondylitis. One entry per CDR3 protein results from TCRdb running MiXCR on the 5' RACE reads. The table records 150,000 to 200,000 distinct CDR3 sequences, about a sixth of them present only once. Sequencing was performed on blood, either unsorted or a sorted T cell fraction (not recorded which). These TCRs come from a male donor with ankylosing spondylitis or in good health (not recorded which). CDR3s include the opening cysteine and the closing phenylalanine or tryptophan. Each record gives: clone size, V gene, J gene, D gene, CDR3 protein, CDR3 DNA. D genes are given only for firm matches. Clone sizes are given selectively: once, few, many, or a class where the clone is expanded.

>many|TRBV5-1|TRBJ1-2|-
CASRGTPYGYTF
TGCGCCAGCAGGGGGACCCCCTATGGCTACACCTTC
>few|TRBV30|TRBJ1-2|-
CAWSSSTDGYTF
TGTGCCTGGAGTTCGTCGACGGATGGCTACACCTTC
>-|TRBV10-3|TRBJ2-3|-
CAIQPRVRASTDTQYF
TGTGCCATACAGCCCCGGGTGCGGGCTAGCACAGATACGCAGTATTTT
>-|TRBV7-6|TRBJ2-2|-
CASSPVYSGELFF
TGTGCCAGCAGCCCCGTTTACTCCGGGGAGCTGTTTTTT
>many|TRBV5-4|TRBJ2-2|TRBD2
CASSFRRLAANTGELFF
TGTGCCAGCAGCTTCCGACGACTAGCGGCTAACACCGGGGAGCTGTTTTTT
>-|TRBV4-1|TRBJ1-2|TRBD1
CASSQLDRASSGYTF
TGCGCCAGCAGCCAACTGGACAGGGCATCTTCGGGCTACACCTTC
>few|TRBV18|TRBJ2-2|-
CASSRITGELFF
TGTGCCAGCTCAAGGATAACCGGGGAGCTGTTTTTT
>-|TRBV6-5|TRBJ1-2|TRBD1
CASSGQGQGYGYTF
TGTGCCAGCAGCGGCCAGGGACAGGGCTATGGCTACACCTTC
>-|TRBV5-4|TRBJ2-2|-
CASSLAEAGELFF
TGTGCCAGCAGCTTAGCGGAAGCCGGGGAGCTGTTTTTT
>many|TRBV5-1|TRBJ2-3|-
CASSYRRGDTQYF
TGCGCCAGCAGCTACCGGCGAGGAGATACGCAGTATTTT
>few|TRBV20-1|TRBJ2-2|-
CSASSPGLPRGELFF
TGCAGTGCTAGCTCCCCCGGGCTCCCCAGGGGGGAGCTGTTTTTT
>-|TRBV20-1|TRBJ2-7|-
CSAREGQGRLAGRDPYEQYF
TGCAGTGCTAGAGAGGGACAGGGGCGACTAGCGGGCCGAGATCCCTACGAGCAGTACTTC
>many|TRBV5-3|TRBJ2-5|TRBD2
CARSLVATSGRRETQYF
TGTGCCAGAAGCCTCGTCGCGACTAGCGGGAGAAGAGAGACCCAGTACTTC
>-|TRBV9|TRBJ1-3|-
CASSVEPGNTIYF
TGTGCCAGCAGCGTAGAACCGGGAAACACCATATATTTT
>-|TRBV3-1|TRBJ1-1|-
CASSQEGGDTEAFF
TGTGCCAGCAGCCAAGAAGGCGGGGACACTGAAGCTTTCTTT
>-|TRBV11-2|TRBJ2-7|-
CASSALDTGNEQYF
TGTGCCAGCAGCGCGTTAGATACAGGGAACGAGCAGTACTTC
>many|TRBV5-1|TRBJ1-6|-
CASSLDRANSPLHF
TGCGCCAGCAGCTTGGACAGGGCCAATTCACCCCTCCACTTT
>few|TRBV7-3|TRBJ2-3|-
CASSFSSDTQYF
TGTGCCAGCAGCTTCTCCTCAGATACGCAGTATTTT
>many|TRBV29-1|TRBJ1-1|-
CSVEFDTSGTEAFF
TGCAGCGTTGAATTCGACACCTCGGGAACTGAAGCTTTCTTT
>-|TRBV7-2|TRBJ1-5|-
CASSGKGGWHF
TGTGCCAGCAGCGGAAAGGGGGGTTGGCATTTT
>few|TRBV7-6|TRBJ2-1|TRBD2
CASRPWTSSSYNEQFF
TGTGCCAGCAGACCTTGGACTAGCAGTTCCTACAATGAGCAGTTCTTC
>many|TRBV10-3|TRBJ1-1|-
CAISPQGRGNTEAFF
TGTGCCATCAGCCCACAGGGAAGGGGGAACACTGAAGCTTTCTTT
>many|TRBV10-3|TRBJ2-3|-
CAISDKWEIDTQYF
TGTGCCATCAGTGACAAATGGGAGATAGATACGCAGTATTTT
>-|TRBV7-6|TRBJ2-1|-
CASSPAAPVMSYNEQFF
TGTGCCAGCAGCCCCGCGGCACCGGTAATGTCCTACAATGAGCAGTTCTTC
>many|TRBV5-1|TRBJ2-3|TRBD2
CASRTSGRARTDTQYF
TGCGCCAGCAGGACAAGCGGGAGGGCCAGGACAGATACGCAGTATTTT
>many|TRBV12-3/TRBV12-4|TRBJ1-6|TRBD1
CASTITGGAHSPLHF
TGTGCCAGCACCATTACAGGGGGCGCCCATTCACCCCTCCACTTT
>-|TRBV28|TRBJ2-7|TRBD1
CASRGQGTYEQYF
TGTGCCAGCAGAGGACAGGGGACCTACGAGCAGTACTTC
>few|TRBV7-2|TRBJ2-7|-
CASSFDIPYEQYF
TGTGCCAGCAGCTTTGACATCCCCTACGAGCAGTACTTC
>many|TRBV28|TRBJ1-5|TRBD1
CASSGDRGWQPQHF
TGTGCCAGCAGCGGAGACAGGGGTTGGCAGCCCCAGCATTTT
>-|TRBV2|TRBJ2-5|-
CASNPETQYF
TGTGCCAGCAACCCCGAGACCCAGTACTTC
>-|TRBV7-9|TRBJ1-2|-
CASSLMDMRYGYTF
TGTGCCAGCAGCTTAATGGACATGCGCTATGGCTACACCTTC
>-|TRBV11-2|TRBJ2-7|-
CASSLSFEISYEQYF
TGTGCCAGCAGCTTATCATTCGAAATCTCCTACGAGCAGTACTTC